Below are 2 T cell receptor beta chains sequenced from a single sample in a study of shared clonotypes between healthy human individuals. Clones were read by immunoSEQ multiplex PCR, and TCRdb kept only the in-frame ones, dropping some. The sample has roughly 1,000,000 clones; approximately 80% are singletons. The source material was memory CD4+ T cells from PBMCs. Indicated subset: CD45RA-negative fraction. The receptor source for this set is a young man in good health. Some clones in this sample may be carry-over from other donors' samples.

There are a few counts of this clone. The chain couples TRBV27 to TRBJ1-1; 10 bases match TRBD1. V shed 1 base and J 1 base; nucleotides not matched to a gene: 3. The germline V gene encodes CDR1 MNHEY and CDR2 SMNVEV (reference sequence). The CDR3 loop spans 16 amino acids. The CDR3 coding sequence is TGTGCCAGCAGTTTATTGGGACAGGGGTCGAACACTGAAGCTTTCTTT. It codes for CASSLLGQGSNTEAFF.

This clone was counted only a few times. The chain has TRBV19 and TRBJ2-7; D gene ambiguous. There are 12 residues in the CDR3. V lost 3 bases, J lost 6 bases, and 9 bases lay in between. Germline V gene sequence: CDR1 LNHDA, CDR2 SQIVND (reference sequence). CDR3 loop: CASSIPKREQYF. The CDR3 bases are TGTGCCAGTAGTATCCCCAAGCGCGAGCAGTACTTC.